This T cell receptor beta chain was obtained from a study of beta chain features in type 1 diabetes. All of the isolated RNA was reverse transcribed, so expressed TCRB transcripts were sequenced. Data came from immunoSEQ multiplex PCR; TCRdb stores just in-frame clones and leaves some out. The profile shows 60,000 to 75,000 clones, around three fifths of them singletons. The collection from each donor was one heparinised blood draw averaging about 116 mL. The authors sorted CD4+ naive, central memory, regulatory and stem cell-like memory cells via CD45RO/CCR7/CD25/CD127/CD95/CD27. This clone was counted a few times. Its antigen is as yet unknown. Broader study findings: Among all four CD4+ subsets, Type 1 diabetes patients had TCRB CDR3s that were moderately but significantly shorter. Reduced insertions and increased deletions marked VDJ junctions in type 1 diabetes patients.

From germline, CDR1 is SEHNR and CDR2 FQNEAQ (reference sequence). This CDR3 spans 16 amino acids. Trimming took off 5 bases at V and 0 bases at J, with 14 bases between the two ends. This TCR derives from a woman aged 18 to 35 in good health. V is TRBV7-9 and J is TRBJ1-3, with D unresolved. The sequenced material came from Tregs from blood. CDR3 nucleotides: TGTGCCAGCAGCCGCCCCGGGATCGGCTCTGGAAACACCATATATTTT. It translates to CASSRPGIGSGNTIYF. Full variable domain (remainder filled in from reference TRBV7-9 and TRBJ1-3): DTGVSQNPRHKITKRGQNVTFRCDPISEHNRLYWYRQTLGQGPEFLTYFQNEAQLEKSRLLSDRFSAERPKGSFSTLEIQRTEQGDSAMYLCASSRPGIGSGNTIYFGEGSWLTVV.